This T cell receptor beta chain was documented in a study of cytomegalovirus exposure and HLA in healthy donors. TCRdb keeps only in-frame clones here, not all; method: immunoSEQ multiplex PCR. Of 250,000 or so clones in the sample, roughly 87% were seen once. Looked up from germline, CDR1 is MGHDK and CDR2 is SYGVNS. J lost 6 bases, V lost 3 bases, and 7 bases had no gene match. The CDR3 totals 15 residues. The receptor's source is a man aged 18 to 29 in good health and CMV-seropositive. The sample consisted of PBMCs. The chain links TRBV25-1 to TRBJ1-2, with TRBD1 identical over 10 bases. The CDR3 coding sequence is TGTGCCAGCAGTGACCCGGGACAGGGGATCGATGGCTACACCTTC. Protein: CASSDPGQGIDGYTF.